Shown below are 3 T cell receptor beta chains from a single sample sequenced in a study of human T cells and chemical hapten exposure. One entry per CDR3 protein results from TCRdb running MiXCR on the RACE reads. Of hundreds of thousands of distinct CDR3 sequences listed, over 6% are singletons. Time point: patch test 2, 6 weeks after DPC sensitization. The treatment: therapeutic diphenylcyclopropenone sensitization with weekly scalp DPC. Specimen: whole blood, collected in connection with sensitization to the hapten diphenylcyclopropenone (DPC). These receptors were obtained from a woman aged 18-29 years with alopecia areata. Some clones in this sample may be carry-over from other donors' samples.

The table lists this clonotype with many counts. The rearrangement uses TRBV5-1 and TRBJ2-7; D unclear. This CDR3 is built from 13 residues. Germline CDR1 reads SGHRS; CDR2 reads YFSETQ. Trimming stripped 4 bases from V and 1 base from J, with 9 bases between. CDR3 nucleotide sequence: TGCGCCAGCAGCCCGGCAAGTTCCTACGAGCAGTACTTC. This translates into CASSPASSYEQYF.

This clonotype was observed at least ten times. V gene TRBV9 combines with J gene TRBJ1-6, with D maybe TRBD1 (5 bases). This CDR3 has 13 residues. Deletions cut 3 bases from V and 10 bases from J, with 11 bases between. In germline, CDR1 is SGDLS, CDR2 YYNGEE. CDR3 DNA sequence: TGTGCCAGCAGCGCGAAAGGGGAATCACCCCTCCACTTT. It yields the protein CASSAKGESPLHF.

The table lists this clonotype with many counts. V usage is TRBV7-9 and J usage is TRBJ1-2; possibly TRBD1 for D (6 bases). Germline V lookup: CDR1 SEHNR, CDR2 FQNEAQ (reference sequence). CDR3 length: 14 amino acids. V was shortened by 3 bases and J by 5 bases, with 13 bases between the two germline ends. The CDR3 here is CASSFGQPSYGYTF. The CDR3 nucleotides read TGTGCCAGCAGCTTTGGACAGCCTTCTTATGGCTACACCTTC.